This TCR beta chain appears in the sequencing data of a study of cytomegalovirus exposure and HLA in healthy donors. Overall study results and limits: In a later analysis, DRB1 alleles had the most associated TCRs; HLA-C alleles the fewest.

In the PCR, 60 Vbeta and 13 Jbeta primers were used. Libraries were prepared by immunoSEQ multiplex PCR; TCRdb keeps only in-frame clonotypes and omits some of them. The sample holds under 150,000 clones, nearly 85% seen once. A note on this clone: The antigen is undetermined.

This CDR3 region has 14 residues. From germline, CDR1 is MDHEN and CDR2 SYDVKM. V gave up 7 bases and J gave up 1 base; unmatched junction bases: 4. The sequencing sample was made of PBMCs. This clonotype originated in a male donor in good health and CMV-seronegative. The chain links TRBV28 to TRBJ2-3; 8 nucleotides line up with TRBD1. The CDR3 here is CASTPTGGTDTQYF. CDR3 bases: TGTGCCAGCACCCCGACAGGGGGCACAGATACGCAGTATTTT.